This T cell receptor beta chain appears in the sequencing data of a study of shared clonotypes between healthy human individuals (dated by TCRdb to 2018 to 2021). As for the study more broadly: Three men and two women, aged 18 to 49 years, made up the cohort. For each donor, CD4 naive and CD4 memory were each run on three plates, CD8 naive on two plates, and CD8 memory on one plate. The study deeply sequenced blood TCR repertoires of five healthy adults to estimate repertoire size and the extent of clonotype sharing between individuals. Libraries were prepared and TCR repertoires were sequenced by different laboratories using diverse techniques, in order to increase sequencing depth and limit assay-specific biases. Per donor, leukapheresis produced somewhere between about 0.94 and 9 billion PBMCs. Broad study findings and their caveats: The small number of donors limited the genetic and exposure-history diversity represented. Sampling was restricted to blood, and TCR repertoires in tissue are likely to differ from TCR repertoires in blood. When a few donors were compared, the shared fraction of clonotypes was around 5.1% for naive CD4, 3.5% to 4% for naive CD8, roughly 2.5% for memory CD4, and 0.4% for memory CD8. Pairwise subsampling led to the expectation that sequencing depth would affect the degree of clonotype sharing among donors. Even with the large sequencing depth, rarefaction of the sorted-subset datasets indicated that sequencing was incomplete. Compared with non-shared clonotypes, the clonotypes found in all four sorted-subset donors had higher generation probabilities. Estimated clonotype richness was generally larger for naive than for memory subsets.

To note about this clone: The specificity of this receptor is unknown. Per-nucleotide qualities are absent, and no much larger clonotype sits a single base away.

TCR CDR3 regions were amplified from genomic DNA by multiplex PCR using the deep immunoSEQ assay. For each cell subset, the extracted genomic DNA was distributed evenly across all wells of several immunoSEQ 96-well plates, and each plate served as one replicate. For sorted subsets, around 0.2 ug of genomic DNA, equivalent to some 33,000 T cell genomes, went into each replicate PCR. Purified libraries were measured with a Qubit 3.0 fluorometer, size-checked on a Bioanalyzer 2100, and measured again with the KAPA Library Quantification kit. A separate single-read 150-cycle Illumina NextSeq 550 flow cell was used to sequence each immunoSEQ 96-well plate. The authors' analysis ran thus. Because the immunoSEQ output held only junctional sequences and lacked quality scores, the filtering could not match the filtering applied to full-length reads. To assign V/J genes and CDR3, sequences were annotated using PyIR, a Python wrapper for IgBLAST v1.9, with IMGT germline references. Reads were removed for weak V/J assignments (E-value above 1e-6), missing CDR3, stop codons, out-of-frame junctions, or ambiguous translated residues. A V3J clonotype was defined by an identical inferred V gene, J gene, and CDR3 amino acid sequence. To compute the percentage overlap between repertoires, the number of shared unique clonotypes was divided by the size of the smaller repertoire. Repertoire richness was assessed with RTK rarefaction, the Chao1 estimator, and Recon v2.1 estimates of unobserved clonotypes. Generation probabilities were computed with OLGA for all TCRbeta clonotypes obtained by the gDNA method from four donors. TCRdb retrieved this table from immuneACCESS and kept in-frame rearrangements only. Not all clones are present; in checked studies, unresolved V genes account for under half, and no reason is known for the remainder. V and J calls plus clone size are reproduced from that table; the DNA served to infer D and trimming. This sample holds about 1 million clones; 75% to 85% were observed only once. The ten biggest clones cover approximately 0.52% of the sample.

The donors were healthy, HIV-negative adults who had no recently reported acute infections or vaccinations. All donors were Caucasian adults living in Nashville, Tennessee, USA. Magnetic negative selection was used to enrich CD4+ T cells, after which naive cells were positively selected on CD45RA and the negative fraction became the memory subset. Blood was obtained by leukapheresis, after which PBMCs were separated by Ficoll-Histopaque density gradient centrifugation and cryopreserved in liquid nitrogen vapor phase. Purity and quantity of every magnetically sorted T cell population were checked by analytical flow cytometry. Each sorted fraction had its genomic DNA isolated and then quantified by UV absorbance on a Nanodrop 2000c. From a lookup of the germline V gene, CDR1 and CDR2 are LGHNA and YNFKEQ. Inclusive of the bounding cysteine and phenylalanine, the CDR3 is 16 residues long. The kept DNA is CDR3 alone, 48 bases in frame from the first base. The germline V and J ends show losses of 4 bases and 5 bases respectively, and no gene match explains 11 bases of the junction.

In this chain, TRBV4-2 is recombined with TRBJ2-5; 9 central nucleotides agree with TRBD2. Sample: memory CD4+ T cells from PBMCs. Per the publication, the cell subset or site label means: CD45RA-negative fraction. The receptor was derived from a man aged 18 to 35 in good health. Some clones in this sample may be carry-over from other donors' samples. In nucleotides, the sequence is TGTGCCAGCAGCCTAGGGGTAGCGGGAGTGGTGGAGACCCAGTACTTC. Protein translation: CASSLGVAGVVETQYF.